Each of the 9 T cell receptor beta chains below was sequenced from the same sample in a study of tissue T cells after allogeneic stem cell transplantation. The time point: mouse harvest day 7 after allogeneic transplant. Each mouse received 10^7 T-cell-depleted marrow cells plus 10^6 splenic CD5+ T cells by tail vein. TCRdb's copy holds only in-frame clones and misses some; the assay was immunoSEQ multiplex PCR. Here the sample spans under 7,000 clones, around half being singletons. Sequencing was performed on gut tissue. These receptors were collected from a female BALB/c mouse given C57BL/6 T cells with graft-versus-host disease after an allogeneic hematopoietic cell transplant.

A note on this clone: Mouse names are used for the genes. The sequence runs out 1 residue before the end of the CDR3; the remainder is reconstructed from the germline J gene. The V gene is TRBV2, the J gene TRBJ2-1; TRBD2 matches 8 bases. Per the germline V gene, CDR1 is LGHNA and CDR2 is YSYQKL. V dropped 5 bases and J dropped 0; count of bases not matched to a gene: 3. The CDR3 loop spans 15 amino acids. The CDR3 bases that were read are TGTGCCAGCAGCTCCCTGGGGGGTAACTATGCTGAGCAGTTC. Translation: CASSSLGGNYAEQF. The complete CDR3 sequence is CASSSLGGNYAEQFF.

This clone showed up just a few times. The gene names here belong to mouse. This CDR3 is CASSLNWGGYEQYF. CDR3 DNA (partial): TGTGCCAGCAGTCTGAACTGGGGGGGCTATGAACAGTAC. The chain combines TRBV26 with TRBJ2-7; 10 positions match TRBD2. The CDR3 end is not reached by the read, which stops 1 residue before it; the germline J gene fills it in. Germline values: CDR1 KGHPV, CDR2 FQNQEV (reference sequence). V lost 2 bases, J lost 3 bases, and 1 base stayed unmatched. The CDR3 has 14 amino acids.

Note on this clone: The gene names given are mouse names. The sequenced fragment ends 1 residue before the CDR3 boundary, so the rest is inferred from the germline J gene. V gene TRBV26 combines with J gene TRBJ1-4; D ambiguous. Germline CDR1 KGHPV, CDR2 FQNQEV (reference sequence). The CDR3 runs 14 residues. Between the trimmed V and J ends, which lost 3 bases and 0 bases, there was a span of 5 bases. Partial CDR3 DNA: TGTGCCAGCAGTCTAGGGTTTTCCAACGAAAGATTATTT. This encodes CASSLGFSNERLF. The whole CDR3 sequence is CASSLGFSNERLFF.

The table lists this clone with a count of one. The gene names given are mouse names. The observed sequence ends 1 residue before the CDR3 terminus, with the missing tail filled in from the germline J gene. The gene calls are TRBV26 and TRBJ2-2; TRBD1 matches at 11 bases. In germline, CDR1 is KGHPV, CDR2 FQNQEV (reference sequence). The CDR3 extends over 16 amino acids. The ends lost 4 bases at V and 5 bases at J; junction bases unmatched: 6. The CDR3 DNA, read in part, is TGTGCCAGCAGTCGGTCGGGGACAGGGGGGACCGGGCAGCTCTAC. It codes for CASSRSGTGGTGQLY. The entire CDR3 protein reads CASSRSGTGGTGQLYF.

As to this clone: Gene labels here are mouse ones. The read halts 1 residue ahead of the CDR3 end, with the missing end drawn from the germline J gene. The J gene is TRBJ2-2, the V gene TRBV15; TRBD1 matches at 9 bases. The CDR3 runs to 15 residues. Trimming removed 4 bases from V and 3 bases from J; junction bases left unmatched: 3. Germline lookup yields CDR1 SGHND and CDR2 FRSKSL. CDR3 DNA (partial): TGTGCCAGCAGTTCGGACAGGGGAGACACCGGGCAGCTCTAC. Protein: CASSSDRGDTGQLY. The entire CDR3 protein is CASSSDRGDTGQLYF.

Points on this clone: Genes and germline come from the mouse. With the read ending 1 residue before the CDR3 end, the germline J gene is used to fill in that end. The V and J genes are TRBV12-1 and TRBJ2-2, with a tentative D call TRBD1 (6 bases). Germline CDR1 reads SGHSN; CDR2 reads HYEKVE. The CDR3 spans 14 residues. The V end lost 3 bases, the J end lost 4 bases, and 11 bases lay between the germline ends. The CDR3 DNA, read in part, is TGTGCCAGCTCTTTACAGGGCGGCACCGGGCAGCTCTAC. Translation gives CASSLQGGTGQLY. The entire CDR3 sequence reads CASSLQGGTGQLYF.

In the case of this clone: Mouse names are used for the genes. Read data end 1 residue before the CDR3 end; the end is taken from the germline J gene. This chain links TRBV26 with TRBJ1-2, with 10 bases identical to TRBD1. V lost 3 bases to trimming and J lost 2 bases; unmatched junction nucleotides: 3. CDR3 length: 15 amino acids. Germline assignment: CDR1 KGHPV and CDR2 FQNQEV (reference sequence). The CDR3 bases that were read are TGTGCCAGCAGTCTCCGGACAGGGGGGAACTCCGACTACACC. Translating gives CASSLRTGGNSDYT. The full CDR3 protein reads CASSLRTGGNSDYTF.

Details on this clone: Gene names and germline refer to mouse. The read halts 1 residue ahead of the CDR3 end, with the missing end drawn from the germline J gene. V is TRBV26 and J is TRBJ2-7; TRBD2 agrees at 10 bases. Germline CDR1 is KGHPV and CDR2 is FQNQEV (reference sequence). This CDR3 contains 13 residues. Trimming cost V 8 bases and J 4 bases; bases outside gene matches: 5. The CDR3 reads CASSTGGSYEQYF. The covered CDR3 bases are TGTGCCAGCTCGACTGGGGGGTCTTATGAACAGTAC. The complete variable domain, with remaining parts taken from reference TRBV26 and TRBJ2-7, reads NSKVIQTPRYLVKGQGQKAKMRCIPEKGHPVVFWYQQNKNNEFKFLINFQNQEVLQQIDMTEKRFSAECPSNSPCSLEIQSSEAGDSALYLCASSTGGSYEQYFGPGTRLTVL.

This clone is large (0.1 to 1%) by share. Mouse names are used for the genes. The read ends 1 residue before the CDR3 terminus; that terminus is restored from the germline J gene. The V gene is TRBV26, the J gene TRBJ2-1; D is unresolved. V lost 4 bases, J lost 10 bases, and 5 bases lay in between. This CDR3 is 10 amino acids long. Germline lookup yields CDR1 KGHPV and CDR2 FQNQEV (reference sequence). The CDR3 spells CASSPLEQFF. The CDR3 bases that were read are TGTGCCAGCAGTCCCTTAGAGCAGTTC.